The 20 T cell receptor beta chains below were found in one sample sequenced in a study of T cell responses to AZD1222 COVID-19 vaccine. The method was immunoSEQ multiplex PCR; TCRdb's version includes in-frame clones alone and lacks a portion of them. The table has more than 85,000 clones, 88% seen once. The specimen comprised peripheral blood, sampled on day 0 of AZD1222 vaccination. The receptors come from an adult in good health.

This clone occurred a few times. The genes are TRBV25-1 and TRBJ1-5, with D hard to call. This CDR3 is 15 amino acids long. V was cut by 3 bases and J by 0 bases, with 9 bases left in between. Germline V gene sequence: CDR1 MGHDK, CDR2 SYGVNS. This chain's CDR3 is CASSDQIYSNQPQHF. CDR3 sequence (DNA): TGTGCCAGCAGTGATCAGATTTATAGCAATCAGCCCCAGCATTTT.

The table lists this clone with a count of one. V gene TRBV6-4 combines with J gene TRBJ2-3, with 8 positions matching TRBD2. Germline trimming cut 3 bases from V and 6 bases from J; bases unmatched to any gene: 5. The CDR3 is made up of 14 amino acids. From germline, CDR1 is MRHNA and CDR2 SNTAGT. The CDR3 here is CASSDSGNSDTQYF. The CDR3 nucleotides read TGTGCCAGCAGTGATAGCGGGAACTCGGATACGCAGTATTTT.

The chain combines TRBV3-1 (or the pseudogene TRBV3-2) with TRBJ1-1; D is uncertain. Germline values: CDR1 LGHDT, CDR2 YNNKEL (reference sequence). The V end lost 9 bases, the J end lost 11 bases, and 19 bases lay between the germline ends. The CDR3 runs 12 residues. Here the CDR3 reads CASGVEGRLAFF. The CDR3, as DNA: TGTGCCAGTGGGGTTGAGGGTCGGCTGGCTTTCTTT.

V usage is TRBV5-1 and J usage is TRBJ2-5, with 9 bases identical to TRBD2. Trimming took 4 bases from V and 2 from J; bases not matched to a gene: 9. The CDR3 covers 16 residues. Germline CDR1 SGHRS, CDR2 YFSETQ. The DNA for the CDR3 is TGCGCCAGCAGCCTCATAGCGGGAGAGTATCAAGAGACCCAGTACTTC. This sequence encodes CASSLIAGEYQETQYF. Full variable domain (rest looked up from reference TRBV5-1 and TRBJ2-5): KAGVTQTPRYLIKTRGQQVTLSCSPISGHRSVSWYQQTPGQGLQFLFEYFSETQRNKGNFPGRFSGRQFSNSRSEMNVSTLELGDSALYLCASSLIAGEYQETQYFGPGTRLLVL.

The rearrangement joins TRBV7-2 to TRBJ2-7, with TRBD1 matching 10 bases. The CDR3 covers 14 residues. Unmatched junction bases numbered 5, after V lost 7 bases and J lost 2 bases. Looked up from germline, CDR1 is SGHTA and CDR2 is FQGNSA. The CDR3 region is CASNSGTGAYEQYF. DNA for the CDR3: TGTGCCAGCAACTCCGGGACAGGGGCCTACGAGCAGTACTTC. The entire variable domain, with the rest obtained from reference TRBV7-2 and TRBJ2-7, is as follows: GAGVSQSPSNKVTEKGKDVELRCDPISGHTALYWYRQSLGQGLEFLIYFQGNSAPDKSGLPSDRFSAERTGGSVSTLTIQRTQQEDSAVYLCASNSGTGAYEQYFGPGTRLTVT.

This sequence joins TRBV29-1 and TRBJ2-7; D remains ambiguous. Deletions cut 6 bases from V and 0 bases from J, with 9 bases between. The germline CDR1 and CDR2 sequences are SQVTM and ANQGSEA. This CDR3 is built from 12 residues. Written as DNA, the CDR3 is TGCAGCGTAACAAGTAGCTCCTACGAGCAGTACTTC. Amino acids: CSVTSSSYEQYF.

The chain recombines TRBV4-3 with TRBJ2-2, with D possibly TRBD2 on 5 matching bases. The CDR3 is 15 residues long. In germline, CDR1 is LGHNA, CDR2 YSLEER. Trimming removed 0 bases at V and 3 bases at J, with 8 bases between. CDR3 coding DNA: TGCGCCAGCAGCCAAGATTGGGGAGACACCGGGGAGCTGTTTTTT. As protein: CASSQDWGDTGELFF.

The chain links TRBV11-3 to TRBJ2-5, with TRBD2 identical over 8 bases. CDR1 SGHNT and CDR2 YENEEA come from the germline V gene. Trimming at V came to 5 bases and at J to 7 bases, leaving 6 bases not matched to a gene. The CDR3 has 13 residues. Written as DNA, the CDR3 is TGTGCCAGCAGCACTAGCGGAGGTGGGACCCAGTACTTC. Protein sequence: CASSTSGGGTQYF.

This chain links TRBV27 with TRBJ2-7; 7 bases are shared with TRBD2. Germline V CDR1 and CDR2: MNHEY, SMNVEV (reference sequence). V dropped 2 bases and J dropped 2; count of bases not matched to a gene: 6. This CDR3 comprises 15 residues. The DNA of the CDR3 is TGTGCCAGCAGTTTACGATGGCGGGGGACCTACGAGCAGTACTTC. This codes for CASSLRWRGTYEQYF.

The CDR3 region has the DNA TGTGCCAGTAGTGGACAGGGGGGGACTGAAGCTTTCTTT. This sequence encodes CASSGQGGTEAFF. The chain carries TRBV19 and TRBJ1-1; 10 positions agree with TRBD1. V was clipped by 5 bases and J by 5 bases; unmatched bases: 2. Germline CDR1 and CDR2: LNHDA and SQIVND (reference sequence). The CDR3 sequence is 13 residues long. The entire variable domain, with the rest obtained from reference TRBV19 and TRBJ1-1, is as follows: DGGITQSPKYLFRKEGQNVTLSCEQNLNHDAMYWYRQDPGQGLRLIYYSQIVNDFQKGDIAEGYSVSREKKESFPLTVTSAQKNPTAFYLCASSGQGGTEAFFGQGTRLTVV.

This chain joins TRBV5-1 and TRBJ1-1, with a tentative D call TRBD1 (6 bases). Germline V gene sequence: CDR1 SGHRS, CDR2 YFSETQ. The CDR3 loop spans 13 amino acids. Trimming left V 6 bases short and J 2 bases short, with 11 bases between. The CDR3 loop reads CASTGTINTEAFF. The CDR3 DNA reads as TGCGCCAGCACCGGGACAATCAACACTGAAGCTTTCTTT.

The rearrangement links TRBV28 to TRBJ1-1; D possibly corresponds to TRBD1 (5 bases). There are 14 residues in the CDR3. CDR1 MDHEN and CDR2 SYDVKM come from the germline V gene. Trimming pared 5 bases from V and 1 base from J, leaving 11 bases between. The CDR3 spells CASSRGTGNTEAFF. The CDR3 region has the DNA TGTGCCAGCAGTCGGGGGACGGGGAACACTGAAGCTTTCTTT.

V gene TRBV5-1 combines with J gene TRBJ1-2; unclear D gene. The V gene lost 3 bases and the J gene lost 6 bases, with 15 bases spanning the gap. Germline loops: CDR1 SGHRS, CDR2 YFSETQ. This CDR3 has 14 amino acids. The CDR3 coding sequence is TGCGCCAGCAGCTCTGGCGGGTTTGGGGATGGCTACACCTTC. Translating it yields CASSSGGFGDGYTF.

V usage is TRBV19 and J usage is TRBJ1-1, with a weak D call TRBD1 (5 bases). V was cut by 0 bases and J by 0 bases, with 8 bases left in between. The CDR3 is made up of 15 amino acids. Germline lookup yields CDR1 LNHDA and CDR2 SQIVND (reference sequence). Here the CDR3 reads CASSIETAMNTEAFF. The CDR3 nucleotides read TGTGCCAGTAGTATAGAGACAGCGATGAACACTGAAGCTTTCTTT.

This clone has only one observation. Sequence at one end of the junction differs from germline and may be a read error. The J gene is TRBJ2-7, the V gene TRBV10-2; D not certain. This CDR3 is built from 12 residues. From germline, CDR1 is WSHSY and CDR2 SAAADI. CDR3 residues: CASTTSLRFMHF. CDR3 nucleotide sequence: TGCGCCAGCACCACATCCTTACGATTTATGCACTTC.

V and J are TRBV21-1 and TRBJ1-2. TRBV21-1 is a pseudogene locus. The CDR3 is 14 amino acids. In DNA, the CDR3 is TGTGCCAGCAGCAAAGTAGCCTCACGCTATAGCTACACCTTC. Amino acid sequence: CASSKVASRYSYTF.

The chain uses TRBV4-1 and TRBJ2-2; D call uncertain. There are 14 residues in the CDR3. Germline loops: CDR1 MGHRA, CDR2 YSYEKL. V shed 1 base and J shed 5 bases, with 8 bases lying between them. CDR3 DNA sequence: TGCGCCAGCAGCCAAGTGGGGTTGACCGGGGAGCTGTTTTTT. It yields the protein CASSQVGLTGELFF.

V usage is TRBV7-8 and J usage is TRBJ1-2; D might be TRBD1 (5 bases). The V gene lost 4 bases and the J gene lost 8 bases, with 14 bases spanning the gap. The germline gives CDR1 SGHVS, CDR2 FQNEAQ. The CDR3 contains 13 residues. The CDR3 sequence: CASSSPGTRGYTF. The CDR3 DNA reads TGTGCCAGCAGCTCGCCTGGGACCCGCGGCTACACCTTC.

The CDR3 sequence: CASSVAAGHNSPLHF. The CDR3 DNA sequence: TGTGCCAGCAGCGTAGCGGCAGGGCATAATTCACCCCTCCACTTT. The chain uses TRBV9 and TRBJ1-6, with D possibly matching TRBD1 (5 bases). This CDR3 region has 15 residues. Germline V gives CDR1 SGDLS, CDR2 YYNGEE. V was shortened by 0 bases and J by 5 bases, with 9 bases between the two germline ends.

The chain combines TRBV7-9 with TRBJ1-2; no clear D gene. The CDR3 spans 12 residues. Germline V gene data show CDR1 as SEHNR and CDR2 as FQNEAQ (reference sequence). V was shortened by 5 bases and J by 4 bases, with 8 bases between the two germline ends. The CDR3 region has the DNA TGTGCCAGCAGCCGAGAGGGCTATGGCTACACCTTC. Encoded protein: CASSREGYGYTF.